This TCR beta chain is from a study of neurological immune-mediated disorders. This CDR3 is 19 amino acids long. The germline CDR1 and CDR2 sequences are MDHEN and SYDVKM. After removal of 5 bases from V and 4 bases from J, the junction contained 17 bases not matched to a gene. This clonotype was recorded many times. TCRdb re-analysed the 5' RACE reads in MiXCR, keeping a single row per CDR3 protein. The table records about 17,000 distinct CDR3 sequences, 3.5% of them present only once. The TCR was taken from a woman in her forties in good health. The chain has TRBV28 and TRBJ2-7, with 13 positions matching TRBD2. The sample consisted of CD8+ T cells from blood. CDR3 in DNA: TGTGCCAGCAGTCCCGAGGGGGTTCGACTAGCGGGAGGACGGTACGAGCAGTACTTC. Protein product: CASSPEGVRLAGGRYEQYF.